This TCR beta chain was documented in a study of multiple sclerosis patients with progressive multifocal leukoencephalopathy. The wider study: Longitudinal control samples came from natalizumab-treated multiple sclerosis patients without PML. Study-level findings and limits: PML-onset expanded TRB clones were detectable before and during natalizumab therapy.

Sequencing used immunoSEQ multiplex PCR; TCRdb keeps in-frame clones, though not all of them. The sample contains roughly 31,000 clones, about 89% of which appear only once. About this clone itself: Its antigen remains unidentified. A junction boundary mismatches the germline segment, possibly from a read error.

Noted time point: before natalizumab initiation. Sequenced: PBMCs. The TCR originated in a human donor with multiple sclerosis.

Here the CDR3 reads CVSSGTVQETQYF. The CDR3 DNA reads as TGTGTCAGCAGCGGGACAGTCCAAGAGACCCAGTACTTC. The chain links TRBV6-5 to TRBJ2-5; perhaps D is TRBD1 or TRBD2 (7 bases each). This CDR3 has 13 amino acids. Per germline, CDR1 MNHEY and CDR2 SVGAGI.